The 29 T cell receptor beta chains reported below all come from one sample, sequenced in a study of blood T cell repertoires in COVID-19 (dated by TCRdb to the early 2020s). The library relied on the immunoSEQ multiplex PCR assay. Imported from immuneACCESS, the table was reduced by TCRdb to in-frame sequences with V and J called. These copies leave out some clones; in studies compared against another copy, an unresolved V gene accounts for under half, and the cause of the remainder is not known. In this sample the table shows hundreds of thousands of clones, 85% to 90% of which occur a single time. The leading ten clones occupy less than 3.5% of the sample. Sequences were obtained from PBMCs or T cells enriched from blood (not recorded which). These receptors all stem from a woman aged 45-65 years who had been exposed to COVID-19.

The V gene is TRBV7-9, the J gene TRBJ1-2, with D tentatively TRBD1 (6 bases). The germline V and J ends were trimmed by 7 bases and 4 bases, with 22 bases remaining between them. The germline V gene encodes CDR1 SEHNR and CDR2 FQNEAQ (reference sequence). CDR3 length: 16 amino acids. This CDR3 is CASTSGGGRMSYGYTF. CDR3 sequence (DNA): TGTGCCAGCACCTCCGGCGGGGGCCGGATGTCCTATGGCTACACCTTC. The full variable domain, rest sourced from reference TRBV7-9 and TRBJ1-2, is DTGVSQNPRHKITKRGQNVTFRCDPISEHNRLYWYRQTLGQGPEFLTYFQNEAQLEKSRLLSDRFSAERPKGSFSTLEIQRTEQGDSAMYLCASTSGGGRMSYGYTFGSGTRLTVV.

This clone has just one count. The chain recombines TRBV27 with TRBJ1-6; D ambiguous. The length of the CDR3 is 13 residues. Trimming took off 5 bases at V and 7 bases at J, with 9 bases between the two ends. CDR1 is MNHEY, CDR2 SMNVEV, per germline (reference sequence). The CDR3 DNA is TGTGCCAGCAGTCTGCGCAGGAATTCACCCCTCCACTTT. As protein: CASSLRRNSPLHF.

V and J are TRBV28 and TRBJ1-2; 7 bases are a match to TRBD1. From germline, CDR1 is MDHEN and CDR2 SYDVKM. After removal of 2 bases from V and 6 bases from J, the junction contained 12 bases not matched to a gene. This CDR3 comprises 16 residues. CDR3 coding DNA: TGTGCCAGCAGTTTAATAACCCCGGACAGGACCGATGGCTACACCTTC. This encodes CASSLITPDRTDGYTF.

The chain is built from TRBV5-1 and TRBJ2-7, with TRBD1 matching over 7 bases. The CDR3 loop spans 15 amino acids. V lost 3 bases, J lost 3 bases, and 9 bases stayed unmatched. CDR1 and CDR2 from the germline V gene are SGHRS and YFSETQ. The CDR3 DNA reads as TGCGCCAGCAGCTCGGGACCCGGGACAGACTACGAGCAGTACTTC. It yields the protein CASSSGPGTDYEQYF.

V and J are TRBV25-1 and TRBJ1-3, with D uncertain. Germline V gives CDR1 MGHDK, CDR2 SYGVNS. The V end was cut by 0 bases, the J end by 0 bases, with 6 bases between. The CDR3 length is 15 residues. CDR3 amino acids: CASSEYGGSGNTIYF. In DNA form, the CDR3 reads TGTGCCAGCAGTGAATATGGAGGCTCTGGAAACACCATATATTTT.

The chain uses TRBV18 and TRBJ1-4; TRBD1 is a possible D gene (6 bases). Between the trimmed V and J ends, which lost 3 bases and 8 bases, there was a span of 13 bases. The CDR3 spans 14 residues. CDR1 is KGHSH, CDR2 LQKENI, per germline. CDR3 sequence: CASSPPDQGEKLFF. CDR3 DNA sequence: TGTGCCAGCTCACCGCCCGACCAGGGGGAAAAACTGTTTTTT.

The rearrangement uses TRBV21-1 and TRBJ2-5; the D call of TRBD1 is as the table states it, not checked on the DNA. TRBV21-1 is reported as a pseudogene. The CDR3 spans 13 residues. The CDR3 DNA is TGTGCCAGCAATGGGGACAGACAAGAGACCCAGTACTTC. Encoded protein: CASNGDRQETQYF.

V gene TRBV6-5 combines with J gene TRBJ2-7; 9 nucleotides agree with TRBD1. CDR1 is MNHEY and CDR2 is SVGAGI in the germline V gene. The CDR3 totals 13 residues. Trimming cost V 10 bases and J 5 bases; bases outside gene matches: 9. The CDR3 coding sequence is TGTGCCACGGAAACGGGACAGGGAGACGAGCAGTACTTC. It yields the protein CATETGQGDEQYF.

This clone was counted a few times. The rearrangement uses TRBV21-1 and TRBJ1-1; the table calls TRBD1, which could not be checked here. TRBV21-1 is shown as a pseudogene. This CDR3 region has 15 residues. CDR3 sequence reads: CASSKAAGMSTEAFF. The DNA for the CDR3 is TGTGCCAGCAGCAAAGCGGCAGGGATGAGCACTGAAGCTTTCTTT.

This clone has only one observation. The rearrangement joins TRBV28 to TRBJ1-6; D might be TRBD1 (5 bases). The CDR3 totals 12 residues. The germline V gene encodes CDR1 MDHEN and CDR2 SYDVKM. Deletions cut 8 bases from V and 10 bases from J, with 12 bases between. CDR3 region: CASVAGDSPLHF. In nucleotides, the CDR3 is TGTGCCAGCGTTGCGGGGGACTCACCCCTCCACTTT.

Concerning this clone: The junction shows a germline mismatch at one end, possibly a read error. The chain carries TRBV7-9 and TRBJ1-4; a possible D gene is TRBD1 (5 bases). The CDR3 covers 15 residues. Germline V gives CDR1 SEHNR, CDR2 FQNEAQ (reference sequence). CDR3 region: CASSPVPGDNEQLFF. CDR3 DNA: TGTGCCAGCAGCCCCGTCCCGGGGGATAATGAACAACTGTTTTTT.

The chain is built from TRBV5-1 and TRBJ2-5; possibly TRBD2 for D (6 bases). Germline assignment: CDR1 SGHRS and CDR2 YFSETQ. Deletions cut 2 bases from V and 4 bases from J, with 12 bases between. This CDR3 has 14 amino acids. CDR3 residues: CASSFSGSGETQYF. CDR3 coding DNA: TGCGCCAGCAGCTTTAGCGGATCGGGAGAGACCCAGTACTTC.

This chain uses TRBV24-1 with TRBJ1-1; D is perhaps TRBD1 (5 bases). Germline V lookup: CDR1 KGHDR, CDR2 SFDVKD. The ends were cut back, 3 bases at V and 4 bases at J, with 8 bases in the middle. The CDR3 has 13 amino acids. Written as DNA, the CDR3 is TGTGCCACCAGTGATGGGGGGAGCACTGAAGCTTTCTTT. This encodes CATSDGGSTEAFF.

This chain connects TRBV28 to TRBJ1-1, with D possibly matching TRBD1 (5 bases). CDR1 MDHEN and CDR2 SYDVKM come from the germline V gene. The CDR3 contains 15 residues. V dropped 5 bases and J dropped 0 bases, with 13 bases sitting between them. In DNA, the CDR3 is TGTGCCAGCAGTATAGGACAAACCATGAACACTGAAGCTTTCTTT. Amino acids: CASSIGQTMNTEAFF.

The V call is TRBV18, the J call TRBJ1-3; D is possibly TRBD1 (6 bases). CDR1 is KGHSH, CDR2 LQKENI, per germline. This CDR3 is 15 amino acids long. V lost 3 bases, J lost 4 bases, and 13 bases lay in between. The CDR3 region is CASSPFDRKGNTIYF. Here the CDR3 DNA reads TGTGCCAGCTCACCTTTCGACAGGAAGGGAAACACCATATATTTT.

V and J are TRBV2 and TRBJ1-2, with 10 bases identical to TRBD1. Germline V gene data show CDR1 as SNHLY and CDR2 as FYNNEI. The CDR3 has 16 amino acids. V trimming: 6 bases; J trimming: 0 bases; junction bases outside the gene matches: 7. CDR3 nucleotides: TGTGCCAGCAGCGAGACAGGGGGCCCCTCTAACTATGGCTACACCTTC. It is translated as CASSETGGPSNYGYTF.

The rearrangement joins TRBV18 to TRBJ2-1; D might be TRBD2 (5 bases). From germline, CDR1 is KGHSH and CDR2 LQKENI. This CDR3 has 16 residues. Trimming removed 6 bases at V and 8 bases at J, with 23 bases between. The CDR3 nucleotides are TGTGCCAGCTCGTCGCGGTCTTATAGAGAGGGCCATGAGCAGTTCTTC. Translation gives CASSSRSYREGHEQFF. The variable domain in full, with the rest retrieved from reference TRBV18 and TRBJ2-1, is NAGVMQNPRHLVRRRGQEARLRCSPMKGHSHVYWYRQLPEEGLKFMVYLQKENIIDESGMPKERFSAEFPKEGPSILRIQQVVRGDSAAYFCASSSRSYREGHEQFFGPGTRLTVL.

This clone was found once. J is TRBJ2-1 and V is TRBV2; D perhaps matches TRBD2 (6 bases). CDR1 and CDR2 (germline): SNHLY, FYNNEI. Trimming shortened V by 8 bases and J by 5 bases, and 13 bases separated the two germline ends. The CDR3 loop spans 13 amino acids. The CDR3 protein is CASLTPGDNEQFF. The CDR3 DNA is TGTGCCAGCCTAACCCCGGGGGACAATGAGCAGTTCTTC. Supplemented by reference TRBV2 and TRBJ2-1, the full variable domain reads EPEVTQTPSHQVTQMGQEVILRCVPISNHLYFYWYRQILGQKVEFLVSFYNNEISEKSEIFDDQFSVERPDGSNFTLKIRSTKLEDSAMYFCASLTPGDNEQFFGPGTRLTVL.

V usage is TRBV19 and J usage is TRBJ1-5; D gene ambiguous. CDR3 length equals 12 residues. Germline CDR1 and CDR2: LNHDA and SQIVND (reference sequence). Trimming left V 5 bases short and J 5 bases short, with 7 bases between. In DNA form, the CDR3 reads TGTGCCAGTAGTGATGCGGATCAGCCCCAGCATTTT. Translation gives CASSDADQPQHF. The entire variable domain, with the rest obtained from reference TRBV19 and TRBJ1-5, is as follows: DGGITQSPKYLFRKEGQNVTLSCEQNLNHDAMYWYRQDPGQGLRLIYYSQIVNDFQKGDIAEGYSVSREKKESFPLTVTSAQKNPTAFYLCASSDADQPQHFGDGTRLSIL.

This sequence joins TRBV5-4 and TRBJ2-2; the match to TRBD2 covers 10 bases. Germline V gene sequence: CDR1 SGHNT, CDR2 YYREEE (reference sequence). Trimming at V came to 4 bases and at J to 7 bases, leaving 13 bases not matched to a gene. The CDR3 is made up of 17 amino acids. The CDR3: CASSPSPSGGANGELFF. The CDR3 nucleotides read TGTGCCAGCAGCCCTTCGCCGAGCGGGGGGGCGAACGGGGAGCTGTTTTTT.

This chain connects TRBV15 to TRBJ1-1, with 7 bases that match TRBD1. V shed 3 bases, J shed 7 bases, and the junction held 8 bases outside the gene matches. This CDR3 is built from 14 residues. Per the germline V gene, CDR1 is LNHNV and CDR2 is YYDKDF (reference sequence). The CDR3 nucleotides read TGTGCCACCAGCAGGAGGACAGGCGAAAATGAAGCTTTCTTT. Protein product: CATSRRTGENEAFF.

V is TRBV19 and J is TRBJ2-2; the D gene is possibly TRBD1 (5 bases). This CDR3 spans 14 amino acids. V was clipped by 10 bases and J by 1 base, with 13 bases between them. Germline CDR1 and CDR2: LNHDA and SQIVND (reference sequence). The CDR3 DNA sequence: TGTGCCACCCAGTTAACAGGGAACACCGGGGAGCTGTTTTTT. Amino acid sequence: CATQLTGNTGELFF.

This chain uses TRBV9 with TRBJ1-1; no definite D call. The CDR3 loop spans 18 amino acids. V lost 3 bases and J lost 1, with 22 bases in between. Germline V lookup: CDR1 SGDLS, CDR2 YYNGEE. For the CDR3, the DNA is TGTGCCAGCAGCGCAACTCGAGGGCCGTCCAGTGGGAACACTGAAGCTTTCTTT. Translating it yields CASSATRGPSSGNTEAFF.

The V call is TRBV18, the J call TRBJ2-2, with 8 positions matching TRBD2. The CDR3 loop spans 17 amino acids. The ends lost 5 bases at V and 1 base at J; junction bases unmatched: 9. In germline, CDR1 is KGHSH, CDR2 LQKENI. The CDR3 region is CASSYYGAGENTGELFF. CDR3 in DNA: TGTGCCAGCTCATACTACGGAGCGGGGGAGAACACCGGGGAGCTGTTTTTT. Supplemented by reference TRBV18 and TRBJ2-2, the full variable domain reads NAGVMQNPRHLVRRRGQEARLRCSPMKGHSHVYWYRQLPEEGLKFMVYLQKENIIDESGMPKERFSAEFPKEGPSILRIQQVVRGDSAAYFCASSYYGAGENTGELFFGEGSRLTVL.

This chain uses TRBV7-2 with TRBJ2-7, with 16 bases matching TRBD2. The trim removed 5 bases at V and 4 bases at J, leaving 11 bases unmatched. The CDR3 is 18 amino acids. Germline loops: CDR1 SGHTA, CDR2 FQGNSA. This CDR3 is CASSPRGGLAGGLYEQYF. In nucleotides, the CDR3 is TGTGCCAGCAGCCCGCGCGGGGGACTAGCGGGGGGGCTTTACGAGCAGTACTTC. Complete variable domain (other parts from reference TRBV7-2 and TRBJ2-7): GAGVSQSPSNKVTEKGKDVELRCDPISGHTALYWYRQSLGQGLEFLIYFQGNSAPDKSGLPSDRFSAERTGGSVSTLTIQRTQQEDSAVYLCASSPRGGLAGGLYEQYFGPGTRLTVT.

This clone showed up just a few times. The V and J genes are TRBV7-2 and TRBJ1-6, with 7 bases fitting TRBD1. This CDR3 comprises 14 residues. CDR1 and CDR2 from the germline V gene are SGHTA and FQGNSA. V trimming: 5 bases; J trimming: 7 bases; junction bases outside the gene matches: 5. The CDR3, as DNA: TGTGCCAGCAGCACGACAGGGAGGAATTCACCCCTCCACTTT. Translated, it gives CASSTTGRNSPLHF.

CDR3 protein: CACRTSGGTSGELFF. CDR3 DNA sequence: TGTGCCTGTAGGACTAGCGGGGGTACTTCCGGGGAGCTGTTTTTT. The rearrangement joins TRBV30 to TRBJ2-2, with 13 bases fitting TRBD2. After removal of 6 bases from V and 6 bases from J, the junction contained 7 bases not matched to a gene. This CDR3 has 15 residues. The germline CDR1 and CDR2 sequences are GTSNPN and SVGIG (reference sequence). The whole variable domain, filled in from reference TRBV30 and TRBJ2-2, reads SQTIHQWPATLVQPVGSPLSLECTVEGTSNPNLYWYRQAAGRGLQLLFYSVGIGQISSEVPQNLSASRPQDRQFILSSKKLLLSDSGFYLCACRTSGGTSGELFFGEGSRLTVL.

This chain joins TRBV7-2 and TRBJ1-4, with D possibly matching TRBD1 (5 bases). The CDR3 runs 13 residues. From germline, CDR1 is SGHTA and CDR2 FQGNSA. V was cut by 5 bases and J by 10 bases, with 14 bases left in between. CDR3 loop: CASSPRGGLKLFF. CDR3 sequence (DNA): TGTGCCAGCAGCCCCCGTGGGGGGTTAAAACTGTTTTTT.

J is TRBJ2-7 and V is TRBV4-1; a possible D gene is TRBD2 (6 bases). Germline CDR1 is MGHRA and CDR2 is YSYEKL. Trimming shortened V by 0 bases and J by 5 bases, and 14 bases separated the two germline ends. The CDR3 sequence is 15 residues long. DNA of the CDR3: TGCGCCAGCAGCCAAGACCATGCGGGATTCCACGAGCAGTACTTC. Amino acids: CASSQDHAGFHEQYF.